This is a list of T cell receptor beta chains from one sample in a study of OX40 agonist ivuxolimab in advanced cancers. Sequencing was performed with immunoSEQ multiplex PCR; in TCRdb, only in-frame clones are kept and a portion is missing. Altogether 90,000 to 100,000 clones are present, roughly nine tenths being singletons, with the ten largest covering approximately 0.35%. The sample here was CD4+ or CD8+ T cells sorted from blood, taken in a trial of the OX40 agonist ivuxolimab. Receptor source: an adult with an advanced solid tumor such as melanoma, head and neck, liver or kidney cancer. CDR3s include the opening cysteine and the closing phenylalanine or tryptophan.

>TRBV28|TRBJ2-7
CASSLGGAGGLYYEQYF
>TRBV10-3|TRBJ1-2
CAISAMTGTYGYTF
>TRBV6-4|TRBJ2-7
CAISDRDRGKYEQYF
>TRBV2|TRBJ1-3
CASNRGAKSGNTIYF
>TRBV5-5|TRBJ2-5
CASSLGPQGDQETQYF
>TRBV27|TRBJ2-7
CASRGGLAGAYEQYF
>TRBV5-1|TRBJ1-3
CASSLESSGNTIYF
>TRBV18|TRBJ2-3
CASSLQGTFADTQYF
>TRBV7-9|TRBJ1-2
CASSPSPEVGYGYTF
>TRBV7-8|TRBJ2-3
CASSLEFGGGSTDTQYF
>TRBV9|TRBJ2-1
CASSVGWTSGRYEQFF
>TRBV4-1|TRBJ2-7
CASSQENRGYEQYF
>TRBV4-1|TRBJ1-2
CASSQGSGLRIRGYTF
>TRBV27|TRBJ1-6
CASSVGTGNSPLHF
>TRBV5-1|TRBJ2-7
CASSPSGGYSSYEQYF
>TRBV7-2|TRBJ2-1
CASRGSGVGSYNEQFF
>TRBV5-4|TRBJ2-2
CASSLQGRNTGELFF
>TRBV29-1|TRBJ1-4
CSVEVGQGRLTNEKLFF
>TRBV4-3|TRBJ2-1
CASSQSREWYNEQFF
>TRBV25-1|TRBJ1-2
CASSTTGLYGYTF
>TRBV30|TRBJ2-2
CAWSSRGAGTGELFF
>TRBV13|TRBJ2-3
CASSSNPRLADPDTQYF
>TRBV18|TRBJ2-7
CASSRASYEQYF
>TRBV19|TRBJ1-1
CASSPIYGEAFF
>TRBV6-5|TRBJ1-5
CASRTLGGGDQPQHF
>TRBV27|TRBJ2-7
CASSRAGTLIYEQYF
>TRBV7-2|TRBJ2-7
CASSLQLAEGEQYF
>TRBV18|TRBJ1-1
CASSPQGALSTEAFF
>TRBV4-2|TRBJ1-3
CASSPYRITSGNTIYF
>TRBV9|TRBJ1-4
CASSVGAAVGEKLFF
>TRBV5-1|TRBJ2-3
CASSLEYPPGQTDTQYF
>TRBV7-2|TRBJ2-3
CASSLAVTRSLADTQYF
>TRBV9|TRBJ2-7
CASSFFQQGSEQYF
>TRBV7-2|TRBJ2-4
CASSLMGGSKNIQYF
>TRBV4-3|TRBJ1-5
CASSRTGAPNQPQHF
>TRBV28|TRBJ1-4
CASSSTLEKLFF
>TRBV5-5|TRBJ1-2
CASSQRTGLGYTF
>TRBV19|TRBJ1-5
CASSTYDIVGSMQPQHF
>TRBV5-1|TRBJ2-7
CASSWTGEAPPKYF
>TRBV11-2|TRBJ2-1
CASSLEGDLSYNEQFF
>TRBV7-9|TRBJ2-7
CASSKGRTGPSAYEQYF
>TRBV7-6|TRBJ2-7
CASSPRTGGEYF
>TRBV9|TRBJ1-3
CASSPIRTTGSGNTIYF
>TRBV28|TRBJ2-3
CASSFPPKAGGSDTQYF
>TRBV1|TRBJ2-7
CTSSSHRRKRSYEQYF
>TRBV4-1|TRBJ2-1
CASSPLALEEQFF
>TRBV6-5|TRBJ1-1
CASSYRGNTEAFF
>TRBV27|TRBJ1-1
CASSPNGPDAAFF